Sequencing of this T cell receptor (beta chain) was carried out in a study of CD8 T cells in ankylosing spondylitis. Study-level results: A TCR beta motif of roughly eight highly homologous variants seemed to mark ankylosing spondylitis blood.

On this clonotype: What it binds is unknown. One end of the junction fails to match germline, which may point to a read error.

Germline CDR1 and CDR2: MRHNA and SNTAGT. This CDR3 spans 15 amino acids. In making TCR beta libraries, quantitative 5'-RACE with molecular barcodes was used. TCRdb reanalysed the 5' RACE reads using MiXCR and keeps one entry per CDR3 protein. This sample yields tens of thousands of distinct CDR3 sequences, of which roughly 9% are seen a single time; approximately 29% belongs to the top ten. Sequencing was carried out using blood, either unsorted or a sorted T cell fraction (not recorded which). This clonotype originated in a male donor with ankylosing spondylitis. This sequence joins TRBV6-4 and TRBJ1-2, with 9 nucleotides matching TRBD1. The CDR3 here is CASSDPRTGASGCTF. The DNA for the CDR3 is TGTGCCAGCAGTGACCCGCGGACAGGGGCATCTGGCTGCACCTTC.